The entry that follows covers one TCR beta chain sequence. The antigen is undetermined. Germline-derived CDR1 and CDR2 are LNHDA and SQIVND (reference sequence). V gave up 5 bases and J gave up 3 bases, with 13 bases separating them. This CDR3 region has 14 residues. Sequencing was performed with immunoSEQ multiplex PCR; in TCRdb, only in-frame clones are kept and a portion is missing. This table holds approximately 49,000 clones, about 86% found once. The sample comes from a study of OX40 agonist ivuxolimab in advanced cancers. Overall study context: Treatment of patients was with ivuxolimab, an agonistic anti-OX40 (CD134) antibody.

Whole-study results and caveats: Low clonal expansion, among the lowest seen, marked partial responders at 0.1-3.0 mg/kg. Doses of 0.1 to 3.0 mg/kg were accompanied by clonal expansion of CD4+ and CD8+ blood T cells by week 6.

This receptor was identified in an adult with an advanced solid tumor such as melanoma, head and neck, liver or kidney cancer. The sequences come from CD4+ or CD8+ T cells sorted from blood, collected in a trial of the OX40 agonist ivuxolimab. The rearrangement uses TRBV19 and TRBJ2-5; either TRBD1 or TRBD2 may fit D (6 bases each). The CDR3 bases are TGTGCCAGTAGTGGACTACAGGGAAAAGAGACCCAGTACTTC. It translates to CASSGLQGKETQYF.